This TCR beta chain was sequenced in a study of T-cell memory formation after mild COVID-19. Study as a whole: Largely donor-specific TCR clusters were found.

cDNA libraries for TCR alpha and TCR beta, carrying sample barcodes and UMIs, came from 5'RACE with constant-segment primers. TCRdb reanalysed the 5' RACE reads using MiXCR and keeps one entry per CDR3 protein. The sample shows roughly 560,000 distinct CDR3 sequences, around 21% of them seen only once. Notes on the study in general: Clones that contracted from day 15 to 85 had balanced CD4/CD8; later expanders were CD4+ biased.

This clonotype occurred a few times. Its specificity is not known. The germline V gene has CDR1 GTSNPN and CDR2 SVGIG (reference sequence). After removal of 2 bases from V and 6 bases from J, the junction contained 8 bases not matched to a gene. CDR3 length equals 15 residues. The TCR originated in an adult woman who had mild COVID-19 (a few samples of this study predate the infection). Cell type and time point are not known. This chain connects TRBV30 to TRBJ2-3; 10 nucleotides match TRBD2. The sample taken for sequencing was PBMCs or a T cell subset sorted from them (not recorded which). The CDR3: CAWSSGRAAGDTQYF. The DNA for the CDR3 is TGTGCCTGGAGTAGCGGGAGGGCGGCAGGGGATACGCAGTATTTT.